This T cell receptor beta chain came from a study of regulatory T cells in long-lasting Graves disease. Time point specified: newly diagnosed GD, antithyroid drugs for less than 3 months. After RNA was extracted from PBMCs, the TCR library was made from it. Per germline, CDR1 SGHDN and CDR2 FVKESK. V was clipped by 1 base and J by 6 bases, with 13 bases between them. This CDR3 has 14 amino acids. Arm-PCR of CDR3 regions with iRepertoire HTBI primers generated TCR beta libraries. In the original workflow: Across all samples, roughly 62 TRBV segments and 15 or so TRBJ segments were identified. A single record per CDR3 protein comes from TCRdb applying MiXCR to the multiplex PCR reads. These V and J calls derive from TCRdb rather than the authors' analysis. This sample has approximately 400,000 distinct CDR3 sequences; 15% occur once, and the top ten carry around 17%. This clonotype was recorded a few times. The antigen is unknown.

Findings and limits, study-wide: TRBV28, TRBJ1-2 and TRBJ2-5 emerged as the favored segments in persistent disease.

This sample was shared with a second study, whose subject was T cells in Graves' hyperthyroidism and ophthalmopathy. Per that paper: Thyroid ultrasound, orbital computed tomography, clinical symptoms, and serum thyroxine and TRAb underpinned diagnoses. HTBI primers were the set used in a first-round RT-PCR of the TCR CDR3.

The chain employs TRBV14 and TRBJ2-7; a weak D match, TRBD2 (6 bases). The sample here was peripheral blood mononuclear cells (PBMCs), taken at new diagnosis, from a patient treated with antithyroid drugs. The origin of this receptor is a woman under 40 with Graves disease. The CDR3 is CASSQVTAGGEQYF. The CDR3 DNA sequence: TGTGCCAGCAGCCAAGTTACAGCGGGCGGCGAGCAGTACTTC.